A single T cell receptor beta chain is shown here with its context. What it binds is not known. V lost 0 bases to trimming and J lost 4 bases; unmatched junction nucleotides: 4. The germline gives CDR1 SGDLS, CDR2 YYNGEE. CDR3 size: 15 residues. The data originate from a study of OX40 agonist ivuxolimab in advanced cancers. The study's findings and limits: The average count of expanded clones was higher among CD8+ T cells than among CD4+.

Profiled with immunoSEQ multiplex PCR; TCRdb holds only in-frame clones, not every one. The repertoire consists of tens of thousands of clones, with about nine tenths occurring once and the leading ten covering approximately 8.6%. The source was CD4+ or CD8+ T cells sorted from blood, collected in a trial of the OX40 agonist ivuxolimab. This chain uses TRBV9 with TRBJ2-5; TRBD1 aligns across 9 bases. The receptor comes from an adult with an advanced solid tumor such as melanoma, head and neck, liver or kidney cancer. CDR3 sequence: CASSVGTGEGETQYF. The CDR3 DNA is TGTGCCAGCAGCGTAGGGACAGGGGAGGGAGAGACCCAGTACTTC. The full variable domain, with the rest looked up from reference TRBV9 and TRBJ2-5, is DSGVTQTPKHLITATGQRVTLRCSPRSGDLSVYWYQQSLDQGLQFLIQYYNGEERAKGNILERFSAQQFPDLHSELNLSSLELGDSALYFCASSVGTGEGETQYFGPGTRLLVL.